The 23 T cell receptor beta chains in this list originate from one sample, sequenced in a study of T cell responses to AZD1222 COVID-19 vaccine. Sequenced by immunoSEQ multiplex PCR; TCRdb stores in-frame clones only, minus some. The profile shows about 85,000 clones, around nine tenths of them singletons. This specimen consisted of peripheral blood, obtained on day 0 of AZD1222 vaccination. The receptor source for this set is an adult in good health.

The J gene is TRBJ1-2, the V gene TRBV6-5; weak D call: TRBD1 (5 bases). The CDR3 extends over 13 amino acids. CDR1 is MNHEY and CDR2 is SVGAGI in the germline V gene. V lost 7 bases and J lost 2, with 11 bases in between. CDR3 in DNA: TGTGCCAGCAAGGCAGGGACCAACTATGGCTACACCTTC. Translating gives CASKAGTNYGYTF.

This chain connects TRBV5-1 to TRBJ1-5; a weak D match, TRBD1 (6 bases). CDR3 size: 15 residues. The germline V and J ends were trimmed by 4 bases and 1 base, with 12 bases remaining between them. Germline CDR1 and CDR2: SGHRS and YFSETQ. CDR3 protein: CASSIDGTSNQPQHF. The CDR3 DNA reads TGCGCCAGCAGCATAGACGGGACAAGCAATCAGCCCCAGCATTTT.

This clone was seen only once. The CDR3 reads CASSDRRRVIEAFF. CDR3 bases: TGTGCCAGCAGTGATCGGAGGAGGGTCATTGAAGCTTTCTTT. This sequence joins TRBV2 and TRBJ1-1; the D is unclear. The CDR3 totals 14 residues. V shed 3 bases and J shed 7 bases, with 15 bases lying between them. Germline loops: CDR1 SNHLY, CDR2 FYNNEI. The variable domain in full, completed from reference TRBV2 and TRBJ1-1, reads EPEVTQTPSHQVTQMGQEVILRCVPISNHLYFYWYRQILGQKVEFLVSFYNNEISEKSEIFDDQFSVERPDGSNFTLKIRSTKLEDSAMYFCASSDRRRVIEAFFGQGTRLTVV.

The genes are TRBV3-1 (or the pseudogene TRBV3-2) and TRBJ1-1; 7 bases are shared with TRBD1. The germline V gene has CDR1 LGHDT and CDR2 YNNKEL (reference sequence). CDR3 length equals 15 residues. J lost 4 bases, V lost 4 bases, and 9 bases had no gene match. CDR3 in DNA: TGTGCCAGCAGCCCAGGGGGTCGGGTTCCCACTGAAGCTTTCTTT. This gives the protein CASSPGGRVPTEAFF.

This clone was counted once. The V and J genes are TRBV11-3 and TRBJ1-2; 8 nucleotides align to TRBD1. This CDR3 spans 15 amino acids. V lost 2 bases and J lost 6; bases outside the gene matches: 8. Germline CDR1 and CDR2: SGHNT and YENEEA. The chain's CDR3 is CASSLTGQGRNGYTF. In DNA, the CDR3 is TGTGCCAGCAGCTTAACCGGACAGGGTAGGAATGGCTACACCTTC.

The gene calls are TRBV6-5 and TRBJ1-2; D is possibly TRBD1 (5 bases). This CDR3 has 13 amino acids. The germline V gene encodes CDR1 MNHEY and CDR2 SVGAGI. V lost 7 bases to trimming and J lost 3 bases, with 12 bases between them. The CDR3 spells CASTPDSYYGYTF. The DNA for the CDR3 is TGTGCCAGCACTCCCGACAGTTACTATGGCTACACCTTC.

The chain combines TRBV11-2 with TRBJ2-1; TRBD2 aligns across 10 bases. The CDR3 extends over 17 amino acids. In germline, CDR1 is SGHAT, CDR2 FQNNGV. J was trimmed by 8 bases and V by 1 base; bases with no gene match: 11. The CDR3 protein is CASSLVLRLAGVHEQFF. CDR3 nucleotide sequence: TGTGCCAGCAGCTTAGTTCTCCGCCTAGCGGGAGTGCATGAGCAGTTCTTC.

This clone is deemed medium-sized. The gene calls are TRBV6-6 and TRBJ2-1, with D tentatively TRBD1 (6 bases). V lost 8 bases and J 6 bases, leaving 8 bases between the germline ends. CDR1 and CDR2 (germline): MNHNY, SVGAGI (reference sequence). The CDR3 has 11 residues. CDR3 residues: CASADSNEQFF. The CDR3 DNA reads TGTGCCAGCGCGGACAGCAATGAGCAGTTCTTC.

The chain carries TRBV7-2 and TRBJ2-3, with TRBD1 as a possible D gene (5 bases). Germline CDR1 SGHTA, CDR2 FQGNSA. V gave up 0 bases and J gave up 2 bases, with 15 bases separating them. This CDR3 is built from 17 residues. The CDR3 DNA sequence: TGTGCCAGCAGCTTAGCTGAGACAGCTACGACCACAGATACGCAGTATTTT. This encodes CASSLAETATTTDTQYF. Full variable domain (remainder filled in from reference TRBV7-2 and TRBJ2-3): GAGVSQSPSNKVTEKGKDVELRCDPISGHTALYWYRQSLGQGLEFLIYFQGNSAPDKSGLPSDRFSAERTGGSVSTLTIQRTQQEDSAVYLCASSLAETATTTDTQYFGPGTRLTVL.

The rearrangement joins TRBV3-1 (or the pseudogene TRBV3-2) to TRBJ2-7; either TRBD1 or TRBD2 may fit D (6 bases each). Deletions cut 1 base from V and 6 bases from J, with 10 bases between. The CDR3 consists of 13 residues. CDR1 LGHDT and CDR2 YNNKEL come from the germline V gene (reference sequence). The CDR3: CASSQGGAGEQYF. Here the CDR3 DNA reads TGTGCCAGCAGCCAAGGGGGGGCGGGCGAGCAGTACTTC.

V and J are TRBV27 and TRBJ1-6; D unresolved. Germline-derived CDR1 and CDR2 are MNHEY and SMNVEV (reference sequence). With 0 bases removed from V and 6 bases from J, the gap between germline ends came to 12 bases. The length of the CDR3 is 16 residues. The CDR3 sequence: CASSLSSIQSNSPLHF. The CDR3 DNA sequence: TGTGCCAGCAGTTTATCCTCCATACAATCTAATTCACCCCTCCACTTT.

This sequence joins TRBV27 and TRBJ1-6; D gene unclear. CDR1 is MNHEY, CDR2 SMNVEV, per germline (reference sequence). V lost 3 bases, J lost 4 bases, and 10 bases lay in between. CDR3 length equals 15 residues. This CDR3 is CASSFSSRYNSPLHF. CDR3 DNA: TGTGCCAGCAGTTTCAGCAGTAGATATAATTCACCCCTCCACTTT.

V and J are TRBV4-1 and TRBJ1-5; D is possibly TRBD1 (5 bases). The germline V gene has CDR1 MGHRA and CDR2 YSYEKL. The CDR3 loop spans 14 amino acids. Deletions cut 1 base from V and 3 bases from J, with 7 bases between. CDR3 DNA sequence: TGCGCCAGCAGCCAAGGACAGTCCAATCAGCCCCAGCATTTT. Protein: CASSQGQSNQPQHF.

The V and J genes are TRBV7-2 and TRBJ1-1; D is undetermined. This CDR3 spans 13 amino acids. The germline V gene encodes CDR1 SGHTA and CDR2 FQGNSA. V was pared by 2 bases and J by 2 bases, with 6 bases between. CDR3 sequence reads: CASSLSANTEAFF. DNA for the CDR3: TGTGCCAGCAGCTTAAGTGCAAACACTGAAGCTTTCTTT.

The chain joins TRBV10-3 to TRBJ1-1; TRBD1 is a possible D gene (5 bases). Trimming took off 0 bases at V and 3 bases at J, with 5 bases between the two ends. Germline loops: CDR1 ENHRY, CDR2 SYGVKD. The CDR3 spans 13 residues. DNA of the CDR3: TGTGCCATCAGTGAGTCAGGGGACACTGAAGCTTTCTTT. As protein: CAISESGDTEAFF.

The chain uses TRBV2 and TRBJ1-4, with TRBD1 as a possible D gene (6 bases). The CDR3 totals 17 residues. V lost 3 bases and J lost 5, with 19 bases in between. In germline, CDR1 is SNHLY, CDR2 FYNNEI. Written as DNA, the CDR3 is TGTGCCAGCAGTGATCGGGGGCAGGGTAAACAGAATGAAAAACTGTTTTTT. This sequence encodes CASSDRGQGKQNEKLFF.

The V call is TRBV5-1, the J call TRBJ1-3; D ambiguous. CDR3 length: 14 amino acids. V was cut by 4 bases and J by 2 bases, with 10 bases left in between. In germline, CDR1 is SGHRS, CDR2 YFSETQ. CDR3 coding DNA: TGCGCCAGCAGCAAGGATGGCACTGGAAACACCATATATTTT. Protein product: CASSKDGTGNTIYF.

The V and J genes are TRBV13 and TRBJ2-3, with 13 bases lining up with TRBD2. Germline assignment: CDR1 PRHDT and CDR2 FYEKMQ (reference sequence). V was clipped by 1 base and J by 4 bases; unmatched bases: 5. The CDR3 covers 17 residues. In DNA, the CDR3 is TGTGCCAGCAGCTTAGAACTAGCGGGGGGGCCTTCAGATACGCAGTATTTT. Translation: CASSLELAGGPSDTQYF.

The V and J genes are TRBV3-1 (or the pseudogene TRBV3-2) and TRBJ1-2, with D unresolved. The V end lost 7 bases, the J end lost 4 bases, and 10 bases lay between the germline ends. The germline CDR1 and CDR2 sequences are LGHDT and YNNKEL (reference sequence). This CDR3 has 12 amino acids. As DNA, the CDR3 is TGTGCCAGCAACGGGCGAATCTATGGCTACACCTTC. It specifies CASNGRIYGYTF.

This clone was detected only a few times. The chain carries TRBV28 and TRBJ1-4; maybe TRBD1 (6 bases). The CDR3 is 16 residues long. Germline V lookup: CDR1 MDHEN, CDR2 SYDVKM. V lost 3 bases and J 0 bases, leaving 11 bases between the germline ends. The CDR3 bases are TGTGCCAGCAGTTTCTGGGACATTGCAACTAATGAAAAACTGTTTTTT. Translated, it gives CASSFWDIATNEKLFF.

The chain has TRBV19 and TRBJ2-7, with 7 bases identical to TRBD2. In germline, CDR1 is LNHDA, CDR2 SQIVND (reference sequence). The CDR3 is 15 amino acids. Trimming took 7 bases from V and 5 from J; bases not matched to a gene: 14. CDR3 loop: CASTAGAGKSNEQYF. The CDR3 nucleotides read TGTGCCAGTACCGCGGGAGCAGGGAAATCCAACGAGCAGTACTTC.

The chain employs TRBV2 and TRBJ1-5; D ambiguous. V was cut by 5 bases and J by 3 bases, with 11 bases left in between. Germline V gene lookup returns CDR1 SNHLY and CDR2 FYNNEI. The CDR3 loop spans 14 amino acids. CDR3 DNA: TGTGCCAGCAGTCAAACCGTTCCCAATCAGCCCCAGCATTTT. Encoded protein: CASSQTVPNQPQHF.

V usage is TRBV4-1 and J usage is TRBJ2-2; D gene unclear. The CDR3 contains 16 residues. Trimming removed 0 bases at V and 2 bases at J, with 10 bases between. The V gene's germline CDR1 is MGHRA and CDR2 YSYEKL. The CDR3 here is CASSQEIARNTGELFF. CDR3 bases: TGCGCCAGCAGCCAAGAGATTGCACGAAACACCGGGGAGCTGTTTTTT.